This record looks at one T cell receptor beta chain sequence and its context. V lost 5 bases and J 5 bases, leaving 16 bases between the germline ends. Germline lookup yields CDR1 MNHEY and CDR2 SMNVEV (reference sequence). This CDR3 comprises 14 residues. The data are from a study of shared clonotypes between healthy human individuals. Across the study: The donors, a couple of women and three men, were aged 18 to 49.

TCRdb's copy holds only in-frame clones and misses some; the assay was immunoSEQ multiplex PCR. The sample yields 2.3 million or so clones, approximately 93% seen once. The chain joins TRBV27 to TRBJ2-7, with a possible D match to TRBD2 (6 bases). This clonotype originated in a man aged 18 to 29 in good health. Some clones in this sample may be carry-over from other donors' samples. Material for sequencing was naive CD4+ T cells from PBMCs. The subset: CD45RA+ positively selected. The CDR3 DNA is TGTGCCAGCAGTCAACGGAGGTGGACTAACGAGCAGTACTTC. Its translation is CASSQRRWTNEQYF.